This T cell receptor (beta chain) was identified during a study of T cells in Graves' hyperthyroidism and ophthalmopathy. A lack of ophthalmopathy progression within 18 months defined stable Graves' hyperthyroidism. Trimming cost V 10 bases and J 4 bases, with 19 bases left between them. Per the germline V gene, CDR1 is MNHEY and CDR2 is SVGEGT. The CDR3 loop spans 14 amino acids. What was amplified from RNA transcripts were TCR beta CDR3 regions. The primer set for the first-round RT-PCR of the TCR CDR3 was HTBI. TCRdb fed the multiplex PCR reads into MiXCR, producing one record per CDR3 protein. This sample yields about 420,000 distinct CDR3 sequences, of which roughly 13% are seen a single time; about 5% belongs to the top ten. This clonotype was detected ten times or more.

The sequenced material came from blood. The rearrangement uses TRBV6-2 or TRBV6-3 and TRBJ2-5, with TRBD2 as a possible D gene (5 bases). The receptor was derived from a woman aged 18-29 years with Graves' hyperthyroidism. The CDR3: CATFKSGMAETQYF. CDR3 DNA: TGTGCCACCTTCAAATCCGGGATGGCAGAGACCCAGTACTTC.